The clone carrying this TCR beta chain turned up a few times. The antigen remains undetermined. V gave up 3 bases and J gave up 0 bases; unmatched junction bases: 5. Germline CDR1 is SGDLS and CDR2 is YYNGEE. The CDR3 spans 16 residues. This sample is part of a study of cytomegalovirus exposure and HLA in healthy donors. Study background: An analysis done earlier identified about 100 million unique TCR beta sequences from 190 million or so T cells.

This PCR relied on a set of 60 Vbeta primers and 13 Jbeta primers. TCRdb's table, derived via immunoSEQ multiplex PCR, lists solely in-frame clones and lacks some. The sample holds roughly 120,000 clones, approximately 15% seen once. Study-wide points: The authors reported that TCR beta sequences could predict HLA-A and HLA-B alleles. These predictions were accurate for most subjects in the first cohort.

The sequence was obtained from a woman aged 18-29 years in good health and CMV-seronegative. Sample: PBMCs. The chain links TRBV9 to TRBJ2-1; the match to TRBD1 covers 8 bases. The CDR3 loop is CASSGRQGSSYNEQFF. As DNA, the CDR3 is TGTGCCAGCAGCGGAAGACAGGGGAGCTCCTACAATGAGCAGTTCTTC.